Listed below are T cell receptor beta chains from one sample, sequenced in a study of OX40 agonist ivuxolimab in advanced cancers. Generated by immunoSEQ multiplex PCR, the TCRdb table keeps only in-frame clones and is missing some. The sample lists around 70,000 clones, approximately 90% occurring once. The sample in question was CD4+ or CD8+ T cells sorted from blood, obtained in a trial of the OX40 agonist ivuxolimab. The receptors here all came from an adult with an advanced solid tumor such as melanoma, head and neck, liver or kidney cancer. The CDR3 runs from the conserved cysteine through the conserved F or W. The D gene is left open where the match is weak. Only part of the rows carry a size: once, few, many, or a class if the clone is expanded.

clone_size: NA; v_call: TRBV5-6; d_call: TRBD1; j_call: TRBJ1-2; cdr3_nt: TGTGCCAGCAGCTTGGGCCAGGGGGCTGGGGGCTACACCTTC; cdr3_aa: CASSLGQGAGGYTF
clone_size: NA; v_call: TRBV20-1; d_call: NA; j_call: TRBJ2-1; cdr3_nt: TGCAGTGCTAGACGGTACAATGAGCAGTTCTTC; cdr3_aa: CSARRYNEQFF
clone_size: NA; v_call: TRBV6-1; d_call: TRBD2; j_call: TRBJ2-3; cdr3_nt: TGTGCCAGCACCGCTCGGGGGGGCAGAACAGATACGCAGTATTTT; cdr3_aa: CASTARGGRTDTQYF
clone_size: NA; v_call: TRBV30; d_call: NA; j_call: TRBJ2-2; cdr3_nt: TGTGCCTGGAGTGTAGTGGGAAACACCGGGGAGCTGTTTTTT; cdr3_aa: CAWSVVGNTGELFF
clone_size: NA; v_call: TRBV30; d_call: NA; j_call: TRBJ1-5; cdr3_nt: TGTGCCTGGAGCGGGGGGGGGACCCCCCATCAGCCCCAGCATTTT; cdr3_aa: CAWSGGGTPHQPQHF
clone_size: NA; v_call: TRBV10-3; d_call: NA; j_call: TRBJ1-5; cdr3_nt: TGTGCCATCAGTGAGGAGGTAGTGTCTCAGCCCCAGCATTTT; cdr3_aa: CAISEEVVSQPQHF
clone_size: NA; v_call: TRBV30; d_call: NA; j_call: TRBJ1-6; cdr3_nt: TGTGCCTGGAGTTTCGGCAGGGTGGGGAATTCACCCCTCCACTTT; cdr3_aa: CAWSFGRVGNSPLHF
clone_size: NA; v_call: TRBV7-8; d_call: TRBD2; j_call: TRBJ2-1; cdr3_nt: TGTGCCAGCAGCTTGAGGTTAGCGGGAGGGAGCTCCTACAATGAGCAGTTCTTC; cdr3_aa: CASSLRLAGGSSYNEQFF
clone_size: NA; v_call: TRBV6-1; d_call: NA; j_call: TRBJ2-3; cdr3_nt: TGTGCCAGCAGGGAGCGCGATACGCAGTATTTT; cdr3_aa: CASRERDTQYF
clone_size: NA; v_call: TRBV6-5; d_call: NA; j_call: TRBJ1-2; cdr3_nt: TGTGCCAGCAGGCCGGACAGTAACTATGGCTACACCTTC; cdr3_aa: CASRPDSNYGYTF
clone_size: NA; v_call: TRBV2; d_call: NA; j_call: TRBJ1-4; cdr3_nt: TGTGCCAGCAAGCGAGGGGGGGGAACTAATGAAAAACTGTTTTTT; cdr3_aa: CASKRGGGTNEKLFF
clone_size: NA; v_call: TRBV2; d_call: NA; j_call: TRBJ1-3; cdr3_nt: TGTGCCAGCAGTGTCGGTCAGCACCAGTCTGGAAACACCATATATTTT; cdr3_aa: CASSVGQHQSGNTIYF
clone_size: NA; v_call: TRBV10-1; d_call: TRBD2; j_call: TRBJ2-3; cdr3_nt: TGCGCCAGCAGCGTAGCGGGGGATATGGATACGCAGTATTTT; cdr3_aa: CASSVAGDMDTQYF
clone_size: NA; v_call: TRBV19; d_call: TRBD2; j_call: TRBJ2-7; cdr3_nt: TGTGCCAGTATTCCAGCGGGAGATAGGTACGAGCAGTACTTC; cdr3_aa: CASIPAGDRYEQYF
clone_size: NA; v_call: TRBV4-1; d_call: NA; j_call: TRBJ1-1; cdr3_nt: TGCGCCAGCAGCCAAGAGCCCACTAGGAACACTGAAGCTTTCTTT; cdr3_aa: CASSQEPTRNTEAFF
clone_size: NA; v_call: TRBV30; d_call: TRBD1; j_call: TRBJ2-7; cdr3_nt: TGTGCCTGCGAAACAGGGGGCCCAATCTACGAGCAGTACTTC; cdr3_aa: CACETGGPIYEQYF
clone_size: NA; v_call: TRBV10-3; d_call: TRBD1; j_call: TRBJ1-1; cdr3_nt: TGTGCCATCAGTGATAGTGTACGGGGACAGGGTACTGAAGCTTTCTTT; cdr3_aa: CAISDSVRGQGTEAFF
clone_size: once; v_call: TRBV5-1; d_call: NA; j_call: TRBJ1-4; cdr3_nt: TGCGCCAGCAGCTTGGATGGGGCGCGCAGTGAAAAACTGTTTTTT; cdr3_aa: CASSLDGARSEKLFF
clone_size: few; v_call: TRBV5-5; d_call: NA; j_call: TRBJ2-7; cdr3_nt: TGTGCCAGCAGCTTGGGGGATAGAGACCACTACGAGCAGTACTTC; cdr3_aa: CASSLGDRDHYEQYF
clone_size: NA; v_call: TRBV7-6; d_call: NA; j_call: TRBJ1-4; cdr3_nt: TGTGCCAGCAGCTTAAGGAGGAATGAAAAACTGTTTTTT; cdr3_aa: CASSLRRNEKLFF
clone_size: NA; v_call: TRBV4-1; d_call: NA; j_call: TRBJ1-5; cdr3_nt: TGCGCCAGCAGCCAAGCAGGGGGCAATCAGCCCCAGCATTTT; cdr3_aa: CASSQAGGNQPQHF
clone_size: NA; v_call: TRBV6-5; d_call: NA; j_call: TRBJ1-2; cdr3_nt: TGTGCCAGCAGTACGGACCGAGGGTATGGCTACACCTTC; cdr3_aa: CASSTDRGYGYTF